This T cell receptor beta chain is from a study of blood T cell repertoires in COVID-19. The wider study: Acute and convalescent COVID-19 specimens originated in the United States, Italy and Spain. PBMCs, B-cell-depleted T cells, or T cells were the source of the cDNA or gDNA that made up the material.

Germline V lookup: CDR1 SEHNR, CDR2 FQNEAQ (reference sequence). Between the trimmed V and J ends, which lost 3 bases and 3 bases, there was a span of 5 bases. The CDR3 has 12 residues. Under the authors' procedure: How many nucleated cells were present was estimated from reference gene primer amplification. Some clones are missing from TCRdb's copy, which holds only in-frame ones; the method was immunoSEQ multiplex PCR. The DNA gave D and trimming, while V, J and clone size come from that table. The sample lists some 220,000 clones; roughly 84% were seen once. The table lists this clone with a few counts.

This sequence joins TRBV7-9 and TRBJ1-1, with unresolved D. This receptor was identified in a woman in her thirties who had recovered from COVID-19. Material: peripheral blood. CDR3 protein: CASSFGDTEAFF. The CDR3 nucleotides are TGTGCCAGCAGCTTCGGGGACACTGAAGCTTTCTTT.